The 4 T cell receptor beta chains reported below all come from one sample, sequenced in a study of a mutant IDH1 vaccine in newly diagnosed glioma. Time point denoted: week 35, safety follow-up. Alongside topical imiquimod, each dose of vaccine comprised 300 ug of mutant IDH1 20-mer peptide. No antigen has been identified for these receptors. This table comes from immunoSEQ multiplex PCR, and its TCRdb copy is limited to in-frame clones, with some not included. Of around 50,000 clones in the sample, 65% to 80% are singletons; the top ten hold approximately 6.8%. The material was PBMCs, obtained from a glioma patient whose treatment included an IDH1 peptide vaccine. The source of these receptors is a man between 35 and 55 years old with glioma.

The rearrangement links TRBV19 to TRBJ2-2; 9 bases are shared with TRBD2. Per the germline V gene, CDR1 is LNHDA and CDR2 is SQIVND (reference sequence). CDR3 length: 17 residues. J was trimmed by 5 bases and V by 3 bases; bases with no gene match: 10. The DNA of the CDR3 is TGTGCCAGTAGTATTTTGTCCGCGGGGGGGCTTACCGGGGAGCTGTTTTTT. Amino acid sequence: CASSILSAGGLTGELFF.

This clone was found once. This chain joins TRBV4-1 and TRBJ1-5; D is perhaps TRBD1 (5 bases). CDR1 is MGHRA and CDR2 is YSYEKL in the germline V gene. V lost 4 bases and J 0 bases, leaving 10 bases between the germline ends. CDR3 length: 15 amino acids. This CDR3 reads CASSLSGASNQPQHF. The CDR3 DNA sequence: TGCGCCAGCAGCCTATCCGGGGCTAGCAATCAGCCCCAGCATTTT.

The V call is TRBV10-2, the J call TRBJ2-7; 7 positions match TRBD1. Trimming cost V 6 bases and J 2 bases; bases outside gene matches: 4. Per the germline V gene, CDR1 is WSHSY and CDR2 is SAAADI. The CDR3 sequence is 13 residues long. CDR3 in amino acids: CASRRDSPYEQYF. Here the CDR3 DNA reads TGCGCCAGCAGACGGGACAGCCCCTACGAGCAGTACTTC.

The rearrangement uses TRBV4-2 and TRBJ1-4, with TRBD1 matching 10 bases. Losses at the gene ends were 2 bases for V and 7 bases for J; bases not matched to a gene: 4. There are 15 residues in the CDR3. Germline CDR1 reads LGHNA; CDR2 reads YNFKEQ. The CDR3 loop is CASSQPGTGAEKLFF. As DNA, the CDR3 is TGTGCCAGCAGCCAACCCGGGACAGGGGCTGAAAAACTGTTTTTT.